A single T cell receptor beta chain is shown here with its context. Many counts were recorded for this clonotype. No cognate antigen has been identified for it. No base quality values were provided; no much bigger clone lies one nucleotide off. The germline V gene specifies SGHVS as CDR1 and FNYEAQ as CDR2. At the junction V is shortened by 1 base and J by 7 bases, with 7 bases in between. The CDR3 runs 13 amino acids, cysteine and phenylalanine included. Here the CDR3 DNA is all that survives: 39 bases in frame from base 1. The source of the sample is a study of T-cell reconstitution after alpha-beta-depleted transplantation in children (dated by TCRdb to the mid-2010s). Regarding the research as a whole: Using TCR repertoire profiling, the study quantitatively followed how T-cell immune reconstitution unfolded in children after TCRalphabeta/CD19-depleted allogeneic hematopoietic cell transplantation.

Preparation of the library involved PCR. Sequencer: Illumina HiSeq 2500. TCR library preparation used molecular barcoding, with unique molecular identifiers applied to normalize quantification of the TCRbeta repertoire. TCRdb applied fastp at Q25 and MiXCR to the public reads, then kept only in-frame beta chains. Rows are unified per CDR3 protein, each entry keeping the most common DNA and genes. The sample table shows around 400,000 distinct CDR3 sequences, and approximately 11% are seen once. 4.5% to 6.5% of the sample belongs to the ten largest clones. This TCR was sampled from a human donor who donated a stem cell graft to a child with acute myeloid leukemia. The sequencing used PBMCs from the stem cell graft donor, collected from the stem cell graft. The V and J segments used are TRBV7-6 and TRBJ2-2; a tentative D call is TRBD2 (5 bases match). For the CDR3, the sequence is CASSLDAGGELFF. The DNA sequence follows: TGTGCCAGCAGCTTAGATGCGGGCGGGGAGCTGTTTTTT.